Here is one T cell receptor (beta chain) with its context. The data originate from a study of tumor-infiltrating lymphocytes in primary liver carcinoma. In germline, CDR1 is SGHNT, CDR2 YYREEE (reference sequence). This CDR3 has 12 residues. Starting from 500 ng of total RNA, TCR beta cDNA was produced with a primer in the constant region. Libraries for TCR beta were built through three nested multiplex PCR rounds, which together made up a slightly modified ARM-PCR procedure. TRBV1-TRBV30 forward and Cbeta reverse primers drove the first two approximately 10-cycle rounds. MiXCR, applied by TCRdb to the multiplex PCR reads, yields one record per CDR3 protein. Among around 190,000 distinct CDR3 sequences, 85% were seen once, and the ten largest hold over 15%. Each 20-30 mg portion of unsorted bulk tissue served as the source for co-extraction of RNA and DNA. Treatment-naive at the time, the patients had chronic HBV infection.

The source of this sequence is a man in his forties or fifties with primary liver carcinoma and hepatitis B virus infection. Sequences were obtained from tumor tissue from primary liver carcinoma. V is TRBV5-4 and J is TRBJ2-3; D unclear. CDR3 bases: TGTGACTGCAGCTTGGACACAGATACGCAGTATTTT. Its translation is CDCSLDTDTQYF.